This passage covers 7 T cell receptor beta chains from one sample sequenced in a study of T cell responses to AZD1222 COVID-19 vaccine. Libraries were prepared by immunoSEQ multiplex PCR; TCRdb keeps only in-frame clonotypes and omits some of them. The table shows some 130,000 clones, with about nine tenths occurring only once. The material was peripheral blood, obtained 28 days after the second AZD1222 dose. Receptor source: an adult who received the AZD1222 COVID-19 vaccine.

The chain uses TRBV7-9 and TRBJ1-3; 7 positions agree with TRBD1. V lost 4 bases, J lost 0 bases, and 6 bases stayed unmatched. The CDR3 spans 16 residues. Germline V gives CDR1 SEHNR, CDR2 FQNEAQ (reference sequence). CDR3 sequence (DNA): TGTGCCAGCAGCTCGGAGGGACAGAGCTCTGGAAACACCATATATTTT. This codes for CASSSEGQSSGNTIYF.

The chain combines TRBV12-3 or TRBV12-4 with TRBJ1-2; TRBD1 might be the D (5 bases). V was clipped by 1 base and J by 8 bases, with 11 bases between them. This CDR3 has 13 amino acids. The CDR3 region has the DNA TGTGCCAGCAGTTTAGAGACAGCTGGGGGCTACACCTTC. Its protein product is CASSLETAGGYTF.

This clone was observed once. The chain recombines TRBV6-5 with TRBJ2-7; 8 nucleotides match TRBD1. The germline V gene encodes CDR1 MNHEY and CDR2 SVGAGI. The CDR3 runs to 15 residues. V lost 0 bases and J lost 5; bases outside the gene matches: 6. In DNA form, the CDR3 reads TGTGCCAGCAGTTACTCGAATGGACAGGGTAACGAGCAGTACGTC. It translates to CASSYSNGQGNEQYV.

J is TRBJ2-7 and V is TRBV11-2; TRBD2 aligns across 8 bases. V lost 1 base to trimming and J lost 6 bases; unmatched junction nucleotides: 2. The CDR3 extends over 13 amino acids. The germline V gene encodes CDR1 SGHAT and CDR2 FQNNGV. The CDR3 here is CASSLAGGSEQYF. The CDR3 nucleotides read TGTGCCAGCAGCTTAGCGGGGGGGAGCGAGCAGTACTTC.

This chain connects TRBV7-2 to TRBJ2-3, with D uncertain. Trimming cost V 0 bases and J 7 bases, with 8 bases left between them. Germline CDR1 is SGHTA and CDR2 is FQGNSA. This CDR3 has 13 amino acids. The CDR3 here is CASSLAQGYTQYF. In nucleotides, the CDR3 is TGTGCCAGCAGCTTAGCGCAAGGGTATACGCAGTATTTT.

The chain joins TRBV18 to TRBJ1-1; D ambiguous. The V and J ends lost 3 bases and 6 bases respectively, with 8 bases between them. Per germline, CDR1 KGHSH and CDR2 LQKENI. The CDR3 is 12 amino acids. The CDR3 here is CASSPRLAEAFF. CDR3 sequence (DNA): TGTGCCAGCTCACCTCGGTTAGCTGAAGCTTTCTTT.

V usage is TRBV3-1 (or the pseudogene TRBV3-2) and J usage is TRBJ2-3; 12 nucleotides align to TRBD2. This CDR3 contains 17 residues. CDR1 is LGHDT and CDR2 is YNNKEL in the germline V gene (reference sequence). V shed 2 bases, J shed 2 bases, and the junction held 5 bases outside the gene matches. As DNA, the CDR3 is TGTGCCAGCAGCCAACAACTAGCGGGGGGACCCACAGATACGCAGTATTTT. Translation: CASSQQLAGGPTDTQYF.